This T cell receptor (beta chain) was observed in a study of T-cell memory formation after mild COVID-19. Points from the study as a whole: Clones contracting day 15 to 85 were balanced CD4/CD8; later expanders leaned CD4+.

A single record per CDR3 protein comes from TCRdb applying MiXCR to the 5' RACE reads. The data contain some 180,000 distinct CDR3 sequences, roughly 13% of them singletons. The CDR3 totals 13 residues. The germline V gene encodes CDR1 LGHNT and CDR2 FRNRAP. V was cut by 3 bases and J by 6 bases, with 10 bases left in between. This clonotype appeared once. What it binds is unknown. The V gene is TRBV12-5, the J gene TRBJ2-3, with unresolved D. Material: PBMCs or a T cell subset sorted from them (not recorded which). This TCR derives from a man between 18 and 35 years old who had mild COVID-19 (a few samples of this study predate the infection). Cell type and time point are not known. CDR3 bases: TGTGCTAGTGGTTTAGAAACATGGGATACGCAGTATTTT. Its translation: CASGLETWDTQYF.